Detailed here is one T cell receptor beta chain. Its antigen is still unknown. Nucleic acids came from premalignant or tumor cells enriched by macro-dissection. The CDR3 consists of 16 residues. Trimming removed 4 bases from V and 4 bases from J, with 18 bases in between. The germline V gene encodes CDR1 SGHRS and CDR2 YFSETQ. The sample is drawn from a study of immune evolution from preneoplasia to lung adenocarcinoma. Overall study context: HLA loss of heterozygosity: less than 9% AIS, over 12% MIA, roughly 30% ADC, none AAH. Study-wide results and limits: Normal lung had highest clonality; later lesions appeared denser, more diverse.

TCRdb's table, derived via immunoSEQ multiplex PCR, lists solely in-frame clones and lacks some. In the table there are approximately 9,000 clones, roughly 77% of which are singletons. The specimen was FFPE minimally invasive lung adenocarcinoma tissue. The TCR sequence derives from an older donor with lung adenocarcinoma. This rearrangement joins TRBV5-1 to TRBJ2-1; D is possibly TRBD1 (6 bases). In nucleotides, the CDR3 is TGCGCCAGCAGCGTTGGATTGGGGACATTTTACAATGAGCAGTTCTTC. Translating gives CASSVGLGTFYNEQFF.